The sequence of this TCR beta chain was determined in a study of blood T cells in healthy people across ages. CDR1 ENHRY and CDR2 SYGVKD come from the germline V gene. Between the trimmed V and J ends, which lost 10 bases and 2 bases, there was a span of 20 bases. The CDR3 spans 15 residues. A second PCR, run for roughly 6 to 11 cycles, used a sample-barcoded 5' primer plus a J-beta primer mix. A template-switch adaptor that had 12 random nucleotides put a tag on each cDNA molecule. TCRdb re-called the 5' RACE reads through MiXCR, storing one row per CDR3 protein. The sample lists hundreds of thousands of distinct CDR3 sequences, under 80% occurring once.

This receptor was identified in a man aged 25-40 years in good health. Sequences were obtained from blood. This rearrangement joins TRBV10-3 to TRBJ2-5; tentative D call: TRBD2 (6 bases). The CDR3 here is CATSVYGGRQETQYF. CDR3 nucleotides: TGTGCCACCTCCGTTTACGGGGGAAGGCAAGAGACCCAGTACTTC.